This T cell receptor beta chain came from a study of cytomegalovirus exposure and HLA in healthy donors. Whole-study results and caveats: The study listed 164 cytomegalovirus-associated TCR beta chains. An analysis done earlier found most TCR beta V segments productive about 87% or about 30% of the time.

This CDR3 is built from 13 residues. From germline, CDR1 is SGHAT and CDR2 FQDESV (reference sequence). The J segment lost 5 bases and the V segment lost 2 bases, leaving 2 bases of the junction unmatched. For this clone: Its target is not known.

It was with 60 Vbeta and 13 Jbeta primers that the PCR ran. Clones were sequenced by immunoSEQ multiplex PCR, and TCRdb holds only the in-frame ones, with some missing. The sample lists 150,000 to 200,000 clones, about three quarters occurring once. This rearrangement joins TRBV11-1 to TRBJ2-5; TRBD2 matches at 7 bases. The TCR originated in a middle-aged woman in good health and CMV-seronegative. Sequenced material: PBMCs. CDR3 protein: CASSLMGGETQYF. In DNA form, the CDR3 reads TGTGCCAGCAGCTTAATGGGGGGGGAGACCCAGTACTTC.